This paragraph covers one T cell receptor (beta chain) sequence. The data belong to a study of blood T cell repertoires in COVID-19. The wider study: Samples taken during acute and convalescent COVID-19 were collected in the United States, Italy and Spain. Nucleic acid was either cDNA or gDNA, and it came from T cells, B-cell-depleted T cells, or PBMCs.

There are 16 residues in the CDR3. Germline lookup yields CDR1 SGHRS and CDR2 YFSETQ. V lost 1 base to trimming and J lost 4 bases, with 17 bases between them. Per the original data handling: Nucleated cell counts were estimated from reference gene primer amplification. Only in-frame clones appear in the TCRdb table, and some are missing; sequencing was by immunoSEQ multiplex PCR. V and J calls and clone size come straight from that table; D and trimming were deduced from the DNA. Among more than 250,000 clones listed, about 83% were seen once. The clonotype comes from a woman in her forties or fifties with acute or convalescent COVID-19. This chain uses TRBV5-1 with TRBJ1-1; weak D call: TRBD1 (6 bases). Material for sequencing was peripheral blood. Here the CDR3 reads CASSLWSGDEGTEAFF. CDR3 bases: TGCGCCAGCAGCTTGTGGTCAGGGGATGAAGGCACTGAAGCTTTCTTT.